This TCR beta chain was retrieved from a study of T cells in women clearing cervical HPV infection. Background on the study: Cases' blood sampling followed lesion detection by median approximately 150 days (90 to 200). General study findings and limits: TRBV6-7 abundance was lower in cases than controls (roughly 0.12% versus 0.15%). Repertoire richness, not evenness, was significantly elevated in CIN3+ cases versus controls.

Here immunoSEQ multiplex PCR was the method, and the copy in TCRdb shows in-frame clones only, minus some. This sample contains about 35,000 clones. According to its frequency, this clone is medium-sized (0.01 to 0.1%). Its antigen remains unidentified. The read ends 3 residues shy of where the CDR3 ends; the end is completed using the germline J gene. This CDR3 comprises 15 residues. CDR1 is SGHDT and CDR2 is YYEEEE in the germline V gene. V shed 0 bases, J shed 8 bases, and the junction held 6 bases outside the gene matches. The sample taken for sequencing was blood buffy coat. The receptor was isolated from a woman aged 18 to 75 with a cervical HPV16 infection that either progressed to CIN3+ or cleared (not recorded which). V is TRBV5-6 and J is TRBJ2-2; TRBD1 matches 8 bases. This CDR3 is CASSLVTGAFGELFF. Partial CDR3 DNA: TGTGCCAGCAGCTTGGTGACAGGGGCCTTTGGGGAG.